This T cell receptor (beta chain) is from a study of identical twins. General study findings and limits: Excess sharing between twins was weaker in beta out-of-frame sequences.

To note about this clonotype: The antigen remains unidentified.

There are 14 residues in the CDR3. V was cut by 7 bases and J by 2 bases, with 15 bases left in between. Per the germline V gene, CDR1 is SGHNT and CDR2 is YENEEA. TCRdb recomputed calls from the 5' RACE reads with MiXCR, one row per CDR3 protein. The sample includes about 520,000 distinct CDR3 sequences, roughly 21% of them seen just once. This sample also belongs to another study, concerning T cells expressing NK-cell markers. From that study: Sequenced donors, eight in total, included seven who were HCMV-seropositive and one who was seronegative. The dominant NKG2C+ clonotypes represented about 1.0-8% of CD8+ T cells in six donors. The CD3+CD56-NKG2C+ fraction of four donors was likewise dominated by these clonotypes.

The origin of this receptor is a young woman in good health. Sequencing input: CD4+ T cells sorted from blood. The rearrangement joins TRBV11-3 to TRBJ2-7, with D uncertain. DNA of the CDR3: TGTGCCAGCACCAAATCTGGGCAAGCCTACGAGCAGTACTTC. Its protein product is CASTKSGQAYEQYF.